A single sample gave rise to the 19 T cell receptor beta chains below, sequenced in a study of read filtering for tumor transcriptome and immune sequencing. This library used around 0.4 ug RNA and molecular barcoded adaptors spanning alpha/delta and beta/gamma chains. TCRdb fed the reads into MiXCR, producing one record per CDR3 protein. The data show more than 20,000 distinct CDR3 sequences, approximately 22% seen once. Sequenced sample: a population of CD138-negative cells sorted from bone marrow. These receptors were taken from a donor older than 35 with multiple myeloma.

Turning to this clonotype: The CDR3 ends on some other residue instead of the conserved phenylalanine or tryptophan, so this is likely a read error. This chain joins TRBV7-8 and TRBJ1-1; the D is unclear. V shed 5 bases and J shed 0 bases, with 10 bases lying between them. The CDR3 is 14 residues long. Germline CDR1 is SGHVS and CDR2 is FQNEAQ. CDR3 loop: CASSPDSMNTEAFL. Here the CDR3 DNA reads TGTGCCAGCAGCCCAGACTCGATGAACACTGAAGCTTTCTTA.

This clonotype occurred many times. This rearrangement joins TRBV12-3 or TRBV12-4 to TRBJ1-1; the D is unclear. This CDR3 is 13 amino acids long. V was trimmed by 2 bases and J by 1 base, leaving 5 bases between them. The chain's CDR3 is CASSLQENTEAFF. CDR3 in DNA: TGTGCCAGCAGTTTACAGGAGAACACTGAAGCTTTCTTT.

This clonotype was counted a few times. CDR3 sequence reads: CASSLAEYISNQPQHF. The CDR3 DNA reads as TGTGCCAGCAGCTTGGCGGAGTATATTAGCAATCAGCCCCAGCATTTT. V usage is TRBV5-5 and J usage is TRBJ1-5; no reliable D call. This CDR3 contains 16 residues. Germline CDR1 is SGHKS and CDR2 is YYEKEE (reference sequence). Trimming took 0 bases from V and 0 from J, leaving 10 bases between them.

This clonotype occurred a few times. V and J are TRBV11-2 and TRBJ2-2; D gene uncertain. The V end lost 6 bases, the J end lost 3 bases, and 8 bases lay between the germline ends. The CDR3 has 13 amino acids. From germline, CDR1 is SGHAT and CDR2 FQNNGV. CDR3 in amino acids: CASRIGHTGELFF. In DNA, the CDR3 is TGTGCCAGCAGAATCGGGCACACCGGGGAGCTGTTTTTT.

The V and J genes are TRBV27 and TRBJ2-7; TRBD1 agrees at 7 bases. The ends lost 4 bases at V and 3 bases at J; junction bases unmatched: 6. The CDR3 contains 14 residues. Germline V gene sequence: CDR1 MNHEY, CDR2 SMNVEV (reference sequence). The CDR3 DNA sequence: TGTGCCAGCAGTTCCGGGACAGACTACTACGAGCAGTACTTC. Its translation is CASSSGTDYYEQYF.

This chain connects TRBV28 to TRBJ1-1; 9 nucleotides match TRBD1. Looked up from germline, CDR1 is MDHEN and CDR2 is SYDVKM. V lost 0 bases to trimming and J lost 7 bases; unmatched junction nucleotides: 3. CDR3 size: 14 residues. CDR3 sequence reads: CASSLWDRGGEAFF. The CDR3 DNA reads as TGTGCCAGCAGTTTATGGGACAGGGGTGGTGAAGCTTTCTTT. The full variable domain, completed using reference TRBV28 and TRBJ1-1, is DVKVTQSSRYLVKRTGEKVFLECVQDMDHENMFWYRQDPGLGLRLIYFSYDVKMKEKGDIPEGYSVSREKKERFSLILESASTNQTSMYLCASSLWDRGGEAFFGQGTRLTVV.

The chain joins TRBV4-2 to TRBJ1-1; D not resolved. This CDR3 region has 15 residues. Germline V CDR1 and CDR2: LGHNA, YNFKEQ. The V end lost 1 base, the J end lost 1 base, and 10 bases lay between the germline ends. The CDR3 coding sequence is TGTGCCAGCAGCCAAGGCAGAAACGAGAACACTGAAGCTTTCTTT. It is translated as CASSQGRNENTEAFF.

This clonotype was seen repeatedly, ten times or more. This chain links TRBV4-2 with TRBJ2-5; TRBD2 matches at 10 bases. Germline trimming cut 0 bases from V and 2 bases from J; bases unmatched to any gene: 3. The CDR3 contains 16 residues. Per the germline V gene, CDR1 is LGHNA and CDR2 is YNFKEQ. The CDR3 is CASSQDAAGGQETQYF. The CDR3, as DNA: TGTGCCAGCAGCCAAGATGCAGCGGGGGGGCAAGAGACCCAGTACTTC.

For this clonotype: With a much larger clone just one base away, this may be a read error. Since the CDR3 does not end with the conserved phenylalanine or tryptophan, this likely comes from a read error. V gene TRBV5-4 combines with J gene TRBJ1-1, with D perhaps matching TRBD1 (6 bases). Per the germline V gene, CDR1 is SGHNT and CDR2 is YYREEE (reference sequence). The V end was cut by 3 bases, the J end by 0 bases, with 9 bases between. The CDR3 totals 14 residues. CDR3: CASSSDRLNTEAFS. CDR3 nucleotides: TGTGCCAGCAGCTCGGACAGACTGAACACTGAAGCTTTCTCT.

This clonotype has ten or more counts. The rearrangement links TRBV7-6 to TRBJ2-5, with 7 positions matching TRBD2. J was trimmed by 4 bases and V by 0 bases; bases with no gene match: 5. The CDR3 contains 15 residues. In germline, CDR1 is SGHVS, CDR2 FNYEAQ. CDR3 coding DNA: TGTGCCAGCAGCTTAGCGGAACTAGCGAGAGAGACCCAGTACTTC. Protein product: CASSLAELARETQYF.

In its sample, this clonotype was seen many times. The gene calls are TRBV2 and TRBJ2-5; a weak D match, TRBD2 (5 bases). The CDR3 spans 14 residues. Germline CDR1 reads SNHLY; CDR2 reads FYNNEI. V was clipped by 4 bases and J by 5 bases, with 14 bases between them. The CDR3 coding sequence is TGTGCCAGCAGTGGAGGTCGTTCGGGGGAGACCCAGTACTTC. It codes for CASSGGRSGETQYF.

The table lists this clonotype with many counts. The CDR3 DNA reads as TGTGCCAGCGTGGGAGCCACTAACTATGGCTACACCTTC. Translation gives CASVGATNYGYTF. This chain joins TRBV6-6 and TRBJ1-2; unclear D gene. Looked up from germline, CDR1 is MNHNY and CDR2 is SVGAGI (reference sequence). The CDR3 extends over 13 amino acids. Trimming shortened V by 8 bases and J by 0 bases, and 10 bases separated the two germline ends.

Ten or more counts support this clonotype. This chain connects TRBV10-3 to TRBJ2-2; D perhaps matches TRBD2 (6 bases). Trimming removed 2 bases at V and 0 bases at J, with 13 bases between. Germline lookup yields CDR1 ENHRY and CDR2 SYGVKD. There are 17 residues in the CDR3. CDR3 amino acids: CAISEARDSANTGELFF. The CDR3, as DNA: TGTGCCATCAGTGAGGCCCGGGACTCCGCGAACACCGGGGAGCTGTTTTTT.

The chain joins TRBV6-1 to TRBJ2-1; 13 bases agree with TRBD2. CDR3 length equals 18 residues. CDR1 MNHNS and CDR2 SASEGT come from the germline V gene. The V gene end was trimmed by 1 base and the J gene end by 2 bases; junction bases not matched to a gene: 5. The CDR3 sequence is CASSEETSGGSPYNEQFF. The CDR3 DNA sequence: TGTGCCAGCAGTGAAGAGACTAGCGGGGGGTCCCCCTACAATGAGCAGTTCTTC.

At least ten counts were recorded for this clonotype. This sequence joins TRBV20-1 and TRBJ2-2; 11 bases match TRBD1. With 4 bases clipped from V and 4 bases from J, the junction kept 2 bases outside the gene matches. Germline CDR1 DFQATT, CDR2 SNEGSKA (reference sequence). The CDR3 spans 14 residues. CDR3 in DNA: TGCAGTGCTAAGGACAGGGGGCTCACCGGGGAGCTGTTTTTT. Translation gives CSAKDRGLTGELFF.

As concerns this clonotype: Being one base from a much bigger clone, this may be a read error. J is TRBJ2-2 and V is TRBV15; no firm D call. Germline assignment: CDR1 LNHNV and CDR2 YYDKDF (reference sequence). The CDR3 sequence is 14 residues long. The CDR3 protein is CTTSRELLTGELFF. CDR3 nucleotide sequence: TGTACCACCAGCAGAGAACTTCTTACCGGGGAGCTGTTTTTT.

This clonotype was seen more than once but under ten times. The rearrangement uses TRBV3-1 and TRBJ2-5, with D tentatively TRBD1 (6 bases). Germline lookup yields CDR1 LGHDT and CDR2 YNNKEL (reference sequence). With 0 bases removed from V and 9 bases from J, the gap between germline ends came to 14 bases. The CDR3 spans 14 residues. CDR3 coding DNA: TGTGCCAGCAGCCAAGATTCTACCCCAGGGGCCCAGTACTTC. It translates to CASSQDSTPGAQYF.

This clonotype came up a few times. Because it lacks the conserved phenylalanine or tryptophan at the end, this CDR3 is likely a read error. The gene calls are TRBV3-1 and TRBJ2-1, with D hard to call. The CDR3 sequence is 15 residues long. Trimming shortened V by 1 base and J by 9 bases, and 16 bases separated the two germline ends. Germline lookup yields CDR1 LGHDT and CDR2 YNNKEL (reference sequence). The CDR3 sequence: CASSQGKRARSEQFS. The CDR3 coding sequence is TGTGCCAGCAGCCAAGGAAAACGCGCCAGAAGTGAGCAGTTCTCC.

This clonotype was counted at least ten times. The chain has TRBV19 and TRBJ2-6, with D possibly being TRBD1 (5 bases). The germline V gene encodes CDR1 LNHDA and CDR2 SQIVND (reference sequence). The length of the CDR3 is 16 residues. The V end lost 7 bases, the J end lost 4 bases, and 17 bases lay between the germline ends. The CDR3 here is CASTSLSGAGANVLTF. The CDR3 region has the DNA TGTGCCAGTACCTCCCTCTCTGGGGCAGGGGCCAACGTCCTGACTTTC. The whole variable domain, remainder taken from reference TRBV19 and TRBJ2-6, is DGGITQSPKYLFRKEGQNVTLSCEQNLNHDAMYWYRQDPGQGLRLIYYSQIVNDFQKGDIAEGYSVSREKKESFPLTVTSAQKNPTAFYLCASTSLSGAGANVLTFGAGSRLTVL.